Listed here are 14 T cell receptor beta chains from one sample, sequenced in a study of OX40 agonist ivuxolimab in advanced cancers. This table comes from immunoSEQ multiplex PCR, and its TCRdb copy is limited to in-frame clones, with some not included. The data show around 79,000 clones, with 88% seen just once and roughly 4.3% held by the top ten. Sequences were derived from CD4+ or CD8+ T cells sorted from blood, sampled in a trial of the OX40 agonist ivuxolimab. These receptors were collected from an adult with an advanced solid tumor such as melanoma, head and neck, liver or kidney cancer.

This clone has only a few counts. The rearrangement joins TRBV6-6 to TRBJ1-5; TRBD1 agrees at 7 bases. Per germline, CDR1 MNHNY and CDR2 SVGAGI (reference sequence). V lost 5 bases and J lost 4; bases outside the gene matches: 11. CDR3 length equals 16 residues. The CDR3 DNA sequence: TGTGCCAGCAGTCTAACTGACAGGGAAAGGAATCAGCCCCAGCATTTT. It is translated as CASSLTDRERNQPQHF.

The chain recombines TRBV28 with TRBJ2-7; 8 bases fit TRBD1. CDR1 is MDHEN, CDR2 SYDVKM, per germline. J gave up 1 base and V 5 bases, and 7 bases lay outside the gene matches. CDR3 length: 15 residues. CDR3 nucleotide sequence: TGTGCCAGCAGTAGGACAGGGTCCCTTTCCTACGAGCAGTACTTC. Its translation is CASSRTGSLSYEQYF. The full variable domain, completed using reference TRBV28 and TRBJ2-7, is DVKVTQSSRYLVKRTGEKVFLECVQDMDHENMFWYRQDPGLGLRLIYFSYDVKMKEKGDIPEGYSVSREKKERFSLILESASTNQTSMYLCASSRTGSLSYEQYFGPGTRLTVT.

V gene TRBV5-3 combines with J gene TRBJ2-7; possibly TRBD2 for D (5 bases). TRBV5-3 is recorded as an ORF, its role being uncertain. V was shortened by 0 bases and J by 5 bases, with 12 bases between the two germline ends. CDR3 size: 14 residues. The CDR3 nucleotides read TGTGCCAGAAGCTTGGGAGGGAGTGTCAACGAGCAGTACTTC. Translated: CARSLGGSVNEQYF.

The V gene is TRBV5-1, the J gene TRBJ2-3; perhaps TRBD2 as D (5 bases). The V and J ends lost 1 base and 6 bases respectively, with 12 bases between them. CDR1 SGHRS and CDR2 YFSETQ come from the germline V gene. The CDR3 length is 14 residues. The CDR3 protein is CASSLSGIGDTQYF. As DNA, the CDR3 is TGCGCCAGCAGCTTGTCCGGGATTGGGGATACGCAGTATTTT. Variable domain in full (rest from reference TRBV5-1 and TRBJ2-3): KAGVTQTPRYLIKTRGQQVTLSCSPISGHRSVSWYQQTPGQGLQFLFEYFSETQRNKGNFPGRFSGRQFSNSRSEMNVSTLELGDSALYLCASSLSGIGDTQYFGPGTRLTVL.

This chain connects TRBV7-3 to TRBJ2-2; D is perhaps TRBD1 or TRBD2 (5 bases each). The CDR3 extends over 13 amino acids. Germline V gives CDR1 SGHTA, CDR2 FQGTGA. V was cut by 8 bases and J by 4 bases, with 11 bases left in between. The CDR3 spells CASGTPSTGELFF. The CDR3 DNA is TGTGCCAGCGGGACGCCATCCACCGGGGAGCTGTTTTTT.

V usage is TRBV19 and J usage is TRBJ2-1, with a tentative D call TRBD1 (6 bases). Germline V gene lookup returns CDR1 LNHDA and CDR2 SQIVND (reference sequence). The CDR3 is 16 amino acids. Trimming shortened V by 2 bases and J by 0 bases, and 11 bases separated the two germline ends. DNA for the CDR3: TGTGCCAGTAGTATAACCAGGGGTTACTCCTACAATGAGCAGTTCTTC. It specifies CASSITRGYSYNEQFF.

The V gene is TRBV29-1, the J gene TRBJ1-1; D is possibly TRBD1 (5 bases). V lost 3 bases and J lost 1, with 9 bases in between. The CDR3 length is 13 residues. Germline V lookup: CDR1 SQVTM, CDR2 ANQGSEA. This chain's CDR3 is CSVEWQGNTEAFF. Here the CDR3 DNA reads TGCAGCGTTGAGTGGCAGGGGAACACTGAAGCTTTCTTT.

This clone was seen only once. DNA for the CDR3: TGTGCCAGCAGTTACTCGCAGGGCGGCGAGCAGTACTTC. Residues: CASSYSQGGEQYF. This chain uses TRBV6-5 with TRBJ2-7; possible D gene TRBD1, 5 bases. The CDR3 spans 13 residues. Trimming cost V 0 bases and J 6 bases, with 9 bases left between them. CDR1 and CDR2 from the germline V gene are MNHEY and SVGAGI.

This clone has a single count. The J gene is TRBJ1-1, the V gene TRBV6-5; tentative D call: TRBD1 (5 bases). The CDR3 runs 12 residues. V was shortened by 2 bases and J by 12 bases, with 13 bases between the two germline ends. The germline gives CDR1 MNHEY, CDR2 SVGAGI. The CDR3, as DNA: TGTGCCAGCAGTTACCCGGGGGGGTGGACTTTCTTT. As protein: CASSYPGGWTFF.

This clone was counted a few times. The DNA for the CDR3 is TGTGCCAGCAGTTACTCATCGGGGTACAATGAGCAGTTCTTC. Protein product: CASSYSSGYNEQFF. The V call is TRBV6-5, the J call TRBJ2-1; the D gene is possibly TRBD2 (5 bases). Germline V CDR1 and CDR2: MNHEY, SVGAGI. V was cut by 0 bases and J by 4 bases, with 7 bases left in between. CDR3 length: 14 residues.

The chain joins TRBV30 to TRBJ1-2; D call uncertain. CDR1 and CDR2 (germline): GTSNPN, SVGIG (reference sequence). The CDR3 covers 15 residues. With 0 bases removed from V and 5 bases from J, the gap between germline ends came to 16 bases. The DNA for the CDR3 is TGTGCCTGGAGTGTAATGAGTCCCGGAATTTATGGCTACACCTTC. The encoded protein is CAWSVMSPGIYGYTF.

This rearrangement joins TRBV19 to TRBJ1-2; TRBD1 might be the D (5 bases). The CDR3 is made up of 13 amino acids. V dropped 6 bases and J dropped 8 bases, with 16 bases sitting between them. The germline CDR1 and CDR2 sequences are LNHDA and SQIVND (reference sequence). The CDR3 DNA reads TGTGCCAGTAGACCTGGGACGGACCGGGGCTACACCTTC. Translation gives CASRPGTDRGYTF.

The V call is TRBV29-1, the J call TRBJ1-2, with 11 bases aligning to TRBD1. Germline V gene lookup returns CDR1 SQVTM and CDR2 ANQGSEA. V lost 6 bases to trimming and J lost 1 base; unmatched junction nucleotides: 4. The CDR3 runs to 14 residues. The CDR3 loop reads CSVRTGGDNYGYTF. The CDR3 bases are TGCAGCGTCCGGACAGGGGGCGATAACTATGGCTACACCTTC.

In this sample, this clone turned up a few times. The germline gene is not matched at one end of the junction; a read error may be the cause. The genes are TRBV7-7 and TRBJ2-1, with D possibly TRBD2 on 6 matching bases. The CDR3 runs to 14 residues. Germline assignment: CDR1 SSHAT and CDR2 FNYEAQ (reference sequence). The CDR3 coding sequence is TGTGCTAGCAGCTTAGCGCAAGGGACTTTTGAGCAGTTCTTC. Translation gives CASSLAQGTFEQFF.